This T cell receptor (beta chain) was recorded in a study of T cell changes during pregnancy in multiple sclerosis (dated by TCRdb to the late 2010s). Looking at the study overall: Changes in the T cell repertoire over the course of pregnancy were examined in this study in women with multiple sclerosis.

Library prep was done by the immunoSEQ multiplex PCR assay. As stored in TCRdb, this immuneACCESS dataset retains in-frame rearrangements with V and J assigned. A fraction of the clones does not appear; measured against another copy, unresolved V genes explain less than half of the discrepancy, and the remainder lacks a known reason. Across this sample there are about 50,000 clones, with 80% to 95% seen only once. Together, the top ten hold approximately 0.61% of the sample. Note on this clone: The antigen this receptor binds is unknown. No qualities accompany the bases; no much larger clone lies one base away.

Here the sequenced sample was CD4+ T cells from peripheral blood mononuclear cells, taken after pregnancy. The sequence came from a female donor in good health, enrolled as a control in a pregnancy study.

The CDR3 is CASSLVAGGPYNEQFF. The DNA is TGCGCCAGCAGCTTGGTGGCGGGGGGTCCCTACAATGAGCAGTTCTTC. The chain is assembled from TRBV5-1 and TRBJ2-1, with 8 bases matching TRBD2. Including the terminal cysteine and phenylalanine, the CDR3 comprises 16 residues. CDR3 DNA only is kept here, 48 bases in frame from base 1. V and J are trimmed by 0 bases and 2 bases, and the gene matches miss 4 bases of the junction. Based on the germline V gene, the CDR1 and CDR2 sequences are SGHRS and YFSETQ. This CDR3, with the reference TRBV5-1 and TRBJ2-1 proteins standing in past its ends, gives the full variable domain KAGVTQTPRYLIKTRGQQVTLSCSPISGHRSVSWYQQTPGQGLQFLFEYFSETQRNKGNFPGRFSGRQFSNSRSEMNVSTLELGDSALYLCASSLVAGGPYNEQFFGPGTRLTVL.